Shown below are 25 T cell receptor beta chains from a single sample sequenced in a study of beta chain features in type 1 diabetes. Expressed TCRB transcripts were sequenced after all isolated RNA was converted to cDNA. The table came from immunoSEQ multiplex PCR; TCRdb's copy has only in-frame clones and leaves some out. The table includes some 45,000 clones, 51% detected once. Material for sequencing was Tregs from blood. The receptors originated from a woman aged 18-29 years in good health.

CDR3 protein: CASSLMAGPYNEQFF. The CDR3 coding sequence is TGTGCCAGCAGCTTAATGGCGGGGCCTTACAATGAGCAGTTCTTC. This chain uses TRBV7-9 with TRBJ2-1; D perhaps matches TRBD2 (6 bases). CDR1 and CDR2 from the germline V gene are SEHNR and FQNEAQ (reference sequence). V was trimmed by 2 bases and J by 4 bases, leaving 12 bases between them. The CDR3 spans 15 residues.

The chain carries TRBV2 and TRBJ2-1; maybe TRBD2 (7 bases). Germline V lookup: CDR1 SNHLY, CDR2 FYNNEI. CDR3 size: 16 residues. Deletions cut 5 bases from V and 1 base from J, with 15 bases between. The CDR3: CASSPWTRGSYNEQFF. DNA of the CDR3: TGTGCCAGCAGTCCATGGACTAGGGGGTCCTACAATGAGCAGTTCTTC.

The chain uses TRBV27 and TRBJ2-5, with D hard to call. This CDR3 has 13 amino acids. CDR1 and CDR2 from the germline V gene are MNHEY and SMNVEV (reference sequence). V lost 5 bases, J lost 4 bases, and 11 bases lay in between. The CDR3, as DNA: TGTGCCAGCAGTCCCGGCTCGGGAGAGACCCAGTACTTC. The encoded protein is CASSPGSGETQYF.

This chain joins TRBV5-1 and TRBJ2-1; maybe TRBD2 (6 bases). CDR1 is SGHRS and CDR2 is YFSETQ in the germline V gene. Deletions cut 1 base from V and 7 bases from J, with 12 bases between. CDR3 length: 14 residues. CDR3 amino acids: CASSLNGRGNEQFF. CDR3 bases: TGCGCCAGCAGCTTGAACGGGAGAGGGAATGAGCAGTTCTTC.

The CDR3 DNA reads as TGTGCCAGCAGCTTGACAGATAACTATGGCTACACCTTC. Amino acids: CASSLTDNYGYTF. The V and J genes are TRBV11-2 and TRBJ1-2; possible D gene TRBD1, 5 bases. The CDR3 totals 13 residues. CDR1 and CDR2 (germline): SGHAT, FQNNGV. Trimming stripped 3 bases from V and 1 base from J, with 6 bases between. The full variable domain, its missing parts supplied by reference TRBV11-2 and TRBJ1-2, is EAGVAQSPRYKIIEKRQSVAFWCNPISGHATLYWYQQILGQGPKLLIQFQNNGVVDDSQLPKDRFSAERLKGVDSTLKIQPAKLEDSAVYLCASSLTDNYGYTFGSGTRLTVV.

This chain joins TRBV5-6 and TRBJ2-7, with a possible D match to TRBD1 (6 bases). Per germline, CDR1 SGHDT and CDR2 YYEEEE. Trimming left V 2 bases short and J 4 bases short, with 19 bases between. This CDR3 is built from 16 residues. In DNA form, the CDR3 reads TGTGCCAGCAGCTTAGCCGGGACAAAAGCCCGATACGAGCAGTACTTC. Protein product: CASSLAGTKARYEQYF.

The chain is built from TRBV7-2 and TRBJ2-3; no definite D call. The CDR3 spans 12 residues. The V gene lost 1 base and the J gene lost 5 bases, with 4 bases spanning the gap. The germline CDR1 and CDR2 sequences are SGHTA and FQGNSA. The CDR3 protein is CASSLGRDTQYF. DNA for the CDR3: TGTGCCAGCAGCTTAGGGAGAGATACGCAGTATTTT.

This clone was detected only a few times. The V gene is TRBV29-1, the J gene TRBJ2-1; 8 bases map to TRBD2. In germline, CDR1 is SQVTM, CDR2 ANQGSEA. V dropped 8 bases and J dropped 1; count of bases not matched to a gene: 7. The CDR3 runs to 14 residues. This CDR3 reads CSHQLAGSYNEQFF. In nucleotides, the CDR3 is TGCAGCCATCAGCTAGCGGGTTCCTACAATGAGCAGTTCTTC.

This clone was seen only a few times. This chain joins TRBV7-9 and TRBJ2-5; D might be TRBD2 (6 bases). Per germline, CDR1 SEHNR and CDR2 FQNEAQ (reference sequence). Deletions cut 1 base from V and 2 bases from J, with 11 bases between. The CDR3 is 15 amino acids. In nucleotides, the CDR3 is TGTGCCAGCAGCTTAGGGGCGGGGTATCAAGAGACCCAGTACTTC. This encodes CASSLGAGYQETQYF.

This chain links TRBV19 with TRBJ1-1; 9 positions match TRBD1. CDR1 and CDR2 (germline): LNHDA, SQIVND (reference sequence). With V trimmed by 7 bases and J by 0 bases, 6 bases remained unmatched. This CDR3 comprises 15 residues. The CDR3: CASKGQGNLNTEAFF. The CDR3 DNA sequence: TGTGCCAGTAAAGGACAGGGGAACCTGAACACTGAAGCTTTCTTT.

The genes are TRBV5-1 and TRBJ2-6; D remains unclear. This CDR3 has 14 amino acids. V lost 4 bases and J 0 bases, leaving 5 bases between the germline ends. The germline CDR1 and CDR2 sequences are SGHRS and YFSETQ. The CDR3 protein is CASSPSSGANVLTF. DNA of the CDR3: TGCGCCAGCAGCCCCAGCTCTGGGGCCAACGTCCTGACTTTC.

The rearrangement links TRBV28 to TRBJ2-1; tentatively, D is TRBD2 (5 bases). The CDR3 sequence is 13 residues long. Germline V gene data show CDR1 as MDHEN and CDR2 as SYDVKM. V shed 3 bases and J shed 6 bases, with 9 bases lying between them. The CDR3 protein is CASSFEGFNEQFF. The DNA of the CDR3 is TGTGCCAGCAGTTTTGAGGGATTCAATGAGCAGTTCTTC.

CDR3 in amino acids: CASSEMGGYGYTF. The CDR3 DNA reads as TGCGCCAGCAGTGAAATGGGAGGGTATGGCTACACCTTC. The rearrangement joins TRBV10-1 to TRBJ1-2; D call uncertain. The CDR3 covers 13 residues. From germline, CDR1 is WNHNN and CDR2 SYGVQD (reference sequence). The V end was cut by 3 bases, the J end by 5 bases, with 10 bases between.

The chain uses TRBV5-1 and TRBJ2-7; 11 bases align to TRBD1. The CDR3 totals 15 residues. Trimming removed 0 bases from V and 6 bases from J; junction bases left unmatched: 5. CDR1 is SGHRS, CDR2 YFSETQ, per germline. The CDR3 is CASSLGDRGAVEQYF. The CDR3, as DNA: TGCGCCAGCAGCTTGGGGGACAGGGGGGCCGTCGAGCAGTACTTC.

V usage is TRBV10-3 and J usage is TRBJ2-7, with 10 bases aligning to TRBD1. CDR1 and CDR2 (germline): ENHRY, SYGVKD. The ends lost 4 bases at V and 3 bases at J; junction bases unmatched: 3. The CDR3 covers 14 residues. CDR3 in DNA: TGTGCCATCAGTGTAGGACAGGGGGGCTACGAGCAGTACTTC. It encodes CAISVGQGGYEQYF.

This chain links TRBV9 with TRBJ2-5; 8 bases agree with TRBD1. Germline lookup yields CDR1 SGDLS and CDR2 YYNGEE. CDR3 length: 14 amino acids. Trimming took 4 bases from V and 5 from J; bases not matched to a gene: 7. The CDR3 coding sequence is TGTGCCAGCAGCCAAGCAGGGGGCAGGGAGACCCAGTACTTC. This sequence encodes CASSQAGGRETQYF.

CDR3 sequence: CASSLDRGYGYTF. In nucleotides, the CDR3 is TGTGCCAGCAGCTTGGACAGAGGCTATGGCTACACCTTC. This chain joins TRBV7-2 and TRBJ1-2; D might be TRBD1 (6 bases). The V end was cut by 3 bases, the J end by 4 bases, with 9 bases between. CDR3 length: 13 residues. Germline V gives CDR1 SGHTA, CDR2 FQGNSA.

There are a few counts of this clone. The V call is TRBV30, the J call TRBJ2-4, with 10 bases identical to TRBD2. The J segment lost 8 bases and the V segment lost 3 bases, leaving 7 bases of the junction unmatched. The CDR3 is 14 residues long. Germline V lookup: CDR1 GTSNPN, CDR2 SVGIG (reference sequence). The CDR3 sequence: CAWRESGRADIQYF. The DNA for the CDR3 is TGTGCCTGGAGGGAAAGCGGGAGGGCCGACATTCAGTACTTC.

The CDR3 loop is CASSLTSGYQETQYF. The CDR3 region has the DNA TGTGCCAGCAGCCTGACTAGCGGTTACCAAGAGACCCAGTACTTC. The chain couples TRBV7-9 to TRBJ2-5; 9 bases are shared with TRBD2. CDR3 size: 15 residues. J lost 0 bases, V lost 5 bases, and 4 bases had no gene match. Germline V lookup: CDR1 SEHNR, CDR2 FQNEAQ (reference sequence). Drawing the rest from reference TRBV7-9 and TRBJ2-5, the complete variable domain is DTGVSQNPRHKITKRGQNVTFRCDPISEHNRLYWYRQTLGQGPEFLTYFQNEAQLEKSRLLSDRFSAERPKGSFSTLEIQRTEQGDSAMYLCASSLTSGYQETQYFGPGTRLLVL.

This clone has just a few counts. The rearrangement joins TRBV7-9 to TRBJ1-3; the D is unclear. V gave up 2 bases and J gave up 0 bases, with 8 bases separating them. The V gene's germline CDR1 is SEHNR and CDR2 FQNEAQ (reference sequence). The CDR3 extends over 15 amino acids. The CDR3 here is CASSLSRPSGNTIYF. The DNA of the CDR3 is TGTGCCAGCAGCTTATCCAGGCCCTCTGGAAACACCATATATTTT.

V is TRBV5-1 and J is TRBJ2-5; D possibly corresponds to TRBD2 (6 bases). In germline, CDR1 is SGHRS, CDR2 YFSETQ. The CDR3 covers 14 residues. Trimming took off 0 bases at V and 4 bases at J, with 10 bases between the two ends. The DNA for the CDR3 is TGCGCCAGCAGCTTGGACCCCGGGGGAGAGACCCAGTACTTC. Encoded protein: CASSLDPGGETQYF.

This rearrangement joins TRBV7-8 to TRBJ1-1; 9 bases match TRBD1. CDR3 length equals 17 residues. Per the germline V gene, CDR1 is SGHVS and CDR2 is FQNEAQ. Trimming at V came to 4 bases and at J to 4 bases, leaving 13 bases not matched to a gene. CDR3 region: CASSWGTGSWSGTEAFF. CDR3 DNA: TGTGCCAGCAGCTGGGGGACAGGGAGTTGGTCCGGCACTGAAGCTTTCTTT.

The rearrangement joins TRBV7-9 to TRBJ2-1; 7 bases agree with TRBD2. The CDR3 is 15 residues long. The V gene's germline CDR1 is SEHNR and CDR2 FQNEAQ (reference sequence). V lost 2 bases, J lost 2 bases, and 3 bases stayed unmatched. The CDR3 spells CASSLWAGAYNEQFF. In nucleotides, the CDR3 is TGTGCCAGCAGCTTATGGGCGGGGGCCTACAATGAGCAGTTCTTC.

The chain employs TRBV10-3 and TRBJ2-6, with unresolved D. CDR3 length equals 16 residues. V was shortened by 11 bases and J by 0 bases, with 17 bases between the two germline ends. Germline V gene data show CDR1 as ENHRY and CDR2 as SYGVKD. The CDR3 spells CALSPGLFSGANVLTF. Written as DNA, the CDR3 is TGTGCCCTGAGCCCAGGTCTATTCTCTGGGGCCAACGTCCTGACTTTC.

This clone came up a few times. The V gene is TRBV5-1, the J gene TRBJ2-7; tentatively, D is TRBD1 (6 bases). This CDR3 has 15 residues. The germline gives CDR1 SGHRS, CDR2 YFSETQ. V dropped 0 bases and J dropped 2 bases, with 12 bases sitting between them. The CDR3 loop is CASSLVAGDAYEQYF. The CDR3, as DNA: TGCGCCAGCAGCTTGGTGGCAGGGGACGCCTACGAGCAGTACTTC.